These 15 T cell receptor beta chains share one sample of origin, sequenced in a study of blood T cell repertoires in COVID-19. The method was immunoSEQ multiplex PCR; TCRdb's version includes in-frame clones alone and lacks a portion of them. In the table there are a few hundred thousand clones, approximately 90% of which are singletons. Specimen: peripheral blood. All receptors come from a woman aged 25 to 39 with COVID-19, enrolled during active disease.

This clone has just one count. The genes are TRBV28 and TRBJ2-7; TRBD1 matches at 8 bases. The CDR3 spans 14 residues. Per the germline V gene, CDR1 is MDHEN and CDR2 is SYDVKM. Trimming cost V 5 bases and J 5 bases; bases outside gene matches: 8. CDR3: CASSAPDRVHEQYV. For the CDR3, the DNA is TGTGCCAGCAGTGCTCCGGACAGGGTCCACGAGCAGTACGTC.

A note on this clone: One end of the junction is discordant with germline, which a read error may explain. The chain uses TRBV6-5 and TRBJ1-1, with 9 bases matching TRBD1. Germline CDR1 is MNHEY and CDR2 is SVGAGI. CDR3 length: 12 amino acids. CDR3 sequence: CASSWTGADAFF. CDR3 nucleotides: TGTGCCAGCAGTTGGACAGGGGCTGACGCTTTCTTT.

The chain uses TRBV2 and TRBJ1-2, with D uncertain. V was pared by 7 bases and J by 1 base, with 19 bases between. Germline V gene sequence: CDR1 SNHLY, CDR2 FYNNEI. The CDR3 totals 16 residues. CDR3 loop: CASTGDHHFLNYGYTF. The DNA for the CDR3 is TGTGCCAGCACGGGAGATCACCACTTTCTTAACTATGGCTACACCTTC.

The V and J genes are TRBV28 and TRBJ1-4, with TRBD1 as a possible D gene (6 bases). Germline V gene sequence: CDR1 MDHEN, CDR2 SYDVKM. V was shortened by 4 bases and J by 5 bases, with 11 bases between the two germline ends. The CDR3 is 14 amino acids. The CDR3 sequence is CASSYGGPNEKLFF. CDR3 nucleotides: TGTGCCAGCAGTTACGGGGGGCCCAATGAAAAACTGTTTTTT. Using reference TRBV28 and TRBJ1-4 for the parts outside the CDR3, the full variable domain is DVKVTQSSRYLVKRTGEKVFLECVQDMDHENMFWYRQDPGLGLRLIYFSYDVKMKEKGDIPEGYSVSREKKERFSLILESASTNQTSMYLCASSYGGPNEKLFFGSGTQLSVL.

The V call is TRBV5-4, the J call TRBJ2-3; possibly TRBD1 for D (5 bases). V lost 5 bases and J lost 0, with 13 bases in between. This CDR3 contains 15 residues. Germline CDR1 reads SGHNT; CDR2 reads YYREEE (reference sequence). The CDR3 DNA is TGTGCCAGCAGGGAATGGGGCTCTAGCACAGATACGCAGTATTTT. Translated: CASREWGSSTDTQYF.

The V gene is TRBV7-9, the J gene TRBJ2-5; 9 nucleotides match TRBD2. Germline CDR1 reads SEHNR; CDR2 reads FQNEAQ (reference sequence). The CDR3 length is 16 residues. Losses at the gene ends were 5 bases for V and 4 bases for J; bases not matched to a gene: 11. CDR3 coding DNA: TGTGCCAGCAGCCAAGCGGGGCTAGCGGGGTTAGAGACCCAGTACTTC. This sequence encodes CASSQAGLAGLETQYF.

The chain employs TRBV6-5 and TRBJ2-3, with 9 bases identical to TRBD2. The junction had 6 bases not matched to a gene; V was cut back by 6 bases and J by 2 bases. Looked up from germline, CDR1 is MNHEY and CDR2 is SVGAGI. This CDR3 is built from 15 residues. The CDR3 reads CASRTLAGTTDTQYF. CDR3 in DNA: TGTGCCAGCAGGACCCTAGCGGGGACCACAGATACGCAGTATTTT.

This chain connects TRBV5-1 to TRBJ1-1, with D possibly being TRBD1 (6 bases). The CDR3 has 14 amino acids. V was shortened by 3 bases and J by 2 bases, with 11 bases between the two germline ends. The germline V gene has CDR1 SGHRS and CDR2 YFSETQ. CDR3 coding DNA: TGCGCCAGCAGCTCCTTGGACAGAAACACTGAAGCTTTCTTT. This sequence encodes CASSSLDRNTEAFF. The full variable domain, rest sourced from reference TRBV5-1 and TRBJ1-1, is KAGVTQTPRYLIKTRGQQVTLSCSPISGHRSVSWYQQTPGQGLQFLFEYFSETQRNKGNFPGRFSGRQFSNSRSEMNVSTLELGDSALYLCASSSLDRNTEAFFGQGTRLTVV.

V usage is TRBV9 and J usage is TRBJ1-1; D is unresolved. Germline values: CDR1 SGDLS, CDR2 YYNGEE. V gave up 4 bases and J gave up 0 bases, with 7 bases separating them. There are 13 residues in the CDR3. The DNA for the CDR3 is TGTGCCAGCAGCACTAGTATGAACACTGAAGCTTTCTTT. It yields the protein CASSTSMNTEAFF.

In DNA, the CDR3 is TGCGCCAGCAGCTTGGAGCAGGCGGGTCAAGAGACCCAGTACTTC. Translating gives CASSLEQAGQETQYF. This chain uses TRBV5-1 with TRBJ2-5; possible D gene TRBD2, 5 bases. Germline V CDR1 and CDR2: SGHRS, YFSETQ. V was trimmed by 0 bases and J by 2 bases, leaving 11 bases between them. CDR3 length equals 15 residues. Drawing the rest from reference TRBV5-1 and TRBJ2-5, the complete variable domain is KAGVTQTPRYLIKTRGQQVTLSCSPISGHRSVSWYQQTPGQGLQFLFEYFSETQRNKGNFPGRFSGRQFSNSRSEMNVSTLELGDSALYLCASSLEQAGQETQYFGPGTRLLVL.

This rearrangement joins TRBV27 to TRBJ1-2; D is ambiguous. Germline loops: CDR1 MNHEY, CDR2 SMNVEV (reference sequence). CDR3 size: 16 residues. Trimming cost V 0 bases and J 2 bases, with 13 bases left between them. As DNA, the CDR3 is TGTGCCAGCAGTTTATCTCCCCCCTTTTTGAACTATGGCTACACCTTC. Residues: CASSLSPPFLNYGYTF.

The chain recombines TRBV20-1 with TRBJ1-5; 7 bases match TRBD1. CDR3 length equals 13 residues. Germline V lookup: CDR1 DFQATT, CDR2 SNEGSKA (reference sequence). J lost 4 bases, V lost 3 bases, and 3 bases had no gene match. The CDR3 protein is CSASGTENQPQHF. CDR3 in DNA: TGCAGTGCTAGTGGGACAGAGAATCAGCCCCAGCATTTT.

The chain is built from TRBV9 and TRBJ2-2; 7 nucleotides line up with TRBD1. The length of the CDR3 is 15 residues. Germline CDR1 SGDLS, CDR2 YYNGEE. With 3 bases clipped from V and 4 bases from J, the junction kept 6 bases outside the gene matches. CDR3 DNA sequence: TGTGCCAGCAGCGCCACAGGGGACGGCACCGGGGAGCTGTTTTTT. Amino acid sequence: CASSATGDGTGELFF.

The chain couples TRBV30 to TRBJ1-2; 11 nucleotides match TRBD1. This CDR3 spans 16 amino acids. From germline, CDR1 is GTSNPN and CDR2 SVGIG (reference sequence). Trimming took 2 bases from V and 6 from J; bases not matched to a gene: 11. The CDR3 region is CAWSKGGTGGGNGYTF. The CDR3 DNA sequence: TGTGCCTGGAGTAAAGGCGGGACAGGGGGTGGCAATGGCTACACCTTC.

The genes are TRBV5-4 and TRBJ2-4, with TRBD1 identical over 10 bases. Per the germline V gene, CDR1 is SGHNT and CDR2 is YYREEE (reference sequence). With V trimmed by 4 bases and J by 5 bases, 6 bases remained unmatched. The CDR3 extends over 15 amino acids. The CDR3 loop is CASSPDRGQQNIQYF. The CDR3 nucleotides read TGTGCCAGCAGCCCCGACAGGGGGCAGCAAAACATTCAGTACTTC.